Below are 24 T cell receptor beta chains sequenced from a single sample in a study of blood T cells in healthy people across ages. Then a second PCR, running roughly 7 to 12 cycles, was carried out with a sample-barcoded 5' primer and a J-beta primer mix. Each CDR3 protein is one row after TCRdb ran MiXCR on the 5' RACE reads. The sample has over 1,500,000 distinct CDR3 sequences, 40% to 55% seen once. Sample: blood. The receptor set was obtained from a woman in her 40s in good health.

This clonotype appeared a few times. V gene TRBV5-1 combines with J gene TRBJ2-7; perhaps D is TRBD1 or TRBD2 (5 bases each). V lost 4 bases, J lost 0 bases, and 11 bases lay in between. CDR1 is SGHRS, CDR2 YFSETQ, per germline. This CDR3 has 14 amino acids. CDR3 bases: TGCGCCAGCAGCAGGGGAGAGAGCTCCTACGAGCAGTACTTC. Translated: CASSRGESSYEQYF.

CDR3 in amino acids: CASSSRTSGGVRQETQYF. In DNA form, the CDR3 reads TGTGCCAGCAGCTCTCGGACTAGCGGGGGGGTGAGACAAGAGACCCAGTACTTC. The chain couples TRBV7-2 to TRBJ2-5; 15 nucleotides match TRBD2. The germline gives CDR1 SGHTA, CDR2 FQGNSA. CDR3 length equals 18 residues. J gave up 2 bases and V 4 bases, and 8 bases lay outside the gene matches.

J is TRBJ2-6 and V is TRBV30; D unclear. Trimming took 0 bases from V and 3 from J, leaving 12 bases between them. CDR1 and CDR2 from the germline V gene are GTSNPN and SVGIG (reference sequence). This CDR3 region has 16 residues. The CDR3 loop is CAWSVPLGNGANVLTF. CDR3 bases: TGTGCCTGGAGTGTACCGCTAGGGAATGGGGCCAACGTCCTGACTTTC.

V is TRBV12-5 and J is TRBJ1-2; 7 bases align to TRBD1. This CDR3 has 17 residues. CDR1 and CDR2 from the germline V gene are LGHNT and FRNRAP. The J segment lost 6 bases and the V segment lost 2 bases, leaving 15 bases of the junction unmatched. CDR3 in amino acids: CASGLYPTGTRKDGYTF. CDR3 sequence (DNA): TGTGCTAGTGGTTTGTACCCGACAGGGACCCGGAAGGATGGCTACACCTTC.

CDR3 sequence (DNA): TGCAGCGTTGAAGTCCGACAGGGACCCTACAATGAGCAGTTCTTC. This encodes CSVEVRQGPYNEQFF. The gene calls are TRBV29-1 and TRBJ2-1; 7 bases are shared with TRBD1. Germline CDR1 and CDR2: SQVTM and ANQGSEA. The CDR3 totals 15 residues. The J segment lost 2 bases and the V segment lost 1 base, leaving 5 bases of the junction unmatched.

This clonotype has only a few counts. The rearrangement joins TRBV11-2 to TRBJ2-1; D unclear. The V and J ends lost 3 bases and 5 bases respectively, with 11 bases between them. The CDR3 contains 14 residues. From germline, CDR1 is SGHAT and CDR2 FQNNGV. CDR3 amino acids: CASSFHPDNNEQFF. The CDR3 DNA sequence: TGTGCCAGCAGCTTCCACCCTGACAACAATGAGCAGTTCTTC.

This clonotype was detected only a few times. Here the CDR3 DNA reads TGTGCCAGCAGCTCATTTTTAGACAGAGCCTACGAGCAGTACTTC. As protein: CASSSFLDRAYEQYF. The chain carries TRBV3-1 and TRBJ2-7; tentatively, D is TRBD1 (5 bases). Germline V gene data show CDR1 as LGHDT and CDR2 as YNNKEL (reference sequence). Trimming took off 5 bases at V and 2 bases at J, with 16 bases between the two ends. The CDR3 consists of 15 residues.

This clonotype turned up a few times. The chain combines TRBV24-1 with TRBJ2-3, with D possibly being TRBD2 (5 bases). Trimming removed 2 bases at V and 2 bases at J, with 16 bases between. Looked up from germline, CDR1 is KGHDR and CDR2 is SFDVKD. This CDR3 has 17 amino acids. The CDR3 DNA reads as TGTGCCACCAGTGATTCCGAGGGAACAACCTTCACAGATACGCAGTATTTT. It encodes CATSDSEGTTFTDTQYF.

This clonotype was found a few times. This chain joins TRBV24-1 and TRBJ2-7; 10 bases line up with TRBD1. With V trimmed by 1 base and J by 4 bases, 3 bases remained unmatched. Germline V gene data show CDR1 as KGHDR and CDR2 as SFDVKD. The CDR3 length is 15 residues. The CDR3 region is CATSDFGDRGYEQYF. CDR3 in DNA: TGTGCCACCAGTGATTTCGGGGACAGGGGTTACGAGCAGTACTTC.

The V and J genes are TRBV6-5 and TRBJ2-7, with 7 bases identical to TRBD1. Per the germline V gene, CDR1 is MNHEY and CDR2 is SVGAGI. After removal of 4 bases from V and 2 bases from J, the junction contained 8 bases not matched to a gene. The length of the CDR3 is 15 residues. The CDR3 loop is CASSSNRGPAYEQYF. Here the CDR3 DNA reads TGTGCCAGCAGTTCAAACAGGGGACCCGCCTACGAGCAGTACTTC.

The J gene is TRBJ2-1, the V gene TRBV20-1; D is unclear. The CDR3 length is 14 residues. Germline CDR1 and CDR2: DFQATT and SNEGSKA (reference sequence). Trimming removed 5 bases at V and 7 bases at J, with 18 bases between. The CDR3 DNA reads TGCAGTGCTCCCGAAAGCATCTCTGGGAATGAGCAGTTCTTC. This encodes CSAPESISGNEQFF.

This clonotype turned up a few times. The chain links TRBV7-2 to TRBJ2-7; 12 bases are a match to TRBD2. The J call may be wrong; the DNA end is better matched by TRBJ2-5. This CDR3 is built from 16 residues. Germline assignment: CDR1 SGHTA and CDR2 FQGNSA. CDR3 loop: CASSALLAGGLETQYF. The CDR3 nucleotides are TGTGCCAGCAGCGCATTACTAGCGGGGGGACTAGAGACCCAGTACTTC.

The table lists this clonotype with a few counts. V is TRBV29-1 and J is TRBJ1-4; 7 nucleotides align to TRBD1. Germline CDR1 is SQVTM and CDR2 is ANQGSEA. V was clipped by 6 bases and J by 5 bases; unmatched bases: 9. This CDR3 region has 14 residues. CDR3 amino acids: CSVTPQGRNEKLFF. In DNA form, the CDR3 reads TGCAGCGTGACCCCACAGGGGCGGAATGAAAAACTGTTTTTT.

The chain carries TRBV5-5 and TRBJ1-1, with D maybe TRBD1 (5 bases). V lost 0 bases and J lost 5, with 14 bases in between. The CDR3 is made up of 15 amino acids. The germline CDR1 and CDR2 sequences are SGHKS and YYEKEE (reference sequence). CDR3 nucleotide sequence: TGTGCCAGCAGCTTGGTCAGGGATGTGAGGACTGAAGCTTTCTTT. Translating it yields CASSLVRDVRTEAFF.

The table lists this clonotype with a few counts. The chain has TRBV28 and TRBJ2-6, with a possible D match to TRBD1 (5 bases). Germline CDR1 and CDR2: MDHEN and SYDVKM. The CDR3 has 16 residues. V was shortened by 6 bases and J by 0 bases, with 12 bases between the two germline ends. The CDR3 spells CASRSDRNSGANVLTF. For the CDR3, the DNA is TGTGCCAGCAGATCCGACAGAAACTCTGGGGCCAACGTCCTGACTTTC.

Comments on this clonotype: A junction end diverges from the germline sequence, so it may reflect a read error. This chain links TRBV7-2 with TRBJ2-6; D is ambiguous. The length of the CDR3 is 17 residues. Germline CDR1 reads SGHTA; CDR2 reads FQGNSA. Here the CDR3 DNA reads TGTGCCAGCAGCCCTCAGGCGGCGAACTCTGGGCCCAACGTCCTGACTTTC. As protein: CASSPQAANSGPNVLTF.

There are a few counts of this clonotype. The V gene is TRBV7-2, the J gene TRBJ2-5; D might be TRBD1 or TRBD2, each matching 5 bases. CDR1 is SGHTA, CDR2 FQGNSA, per germline. This CDR3 spans 15 amino acids. Between the trimmed V and J ends, which lost 5 bases and 11 bases, there was a span of 24 bases. CDR3 in DNA: TGTGCCAGCAGCAAGGGGACCGCCGGGTCGAGTGAGCAGTACTTC. It codes for CASSKGTAGSSEQYF.

The chain is built from TRBV27 and TRBJ2-1, with TRBD1 matching over 7 bases. From germline, CDR1 is MNHEY and CDR2 SMNVEV (reference sequence). V shed 2 bases, J shed 7 bases, and the junction held 5 bases outside the gene matches. CDR3 length: 14 amino acids. CDR3 amino acids: CASSLTTGRNEQFF. CDR3 nucleotides: TGTGCCAGCAGTTTAACGACAGGGCGTAATGAGCAGTTCTTC.

The V and J genes are TRBV7-2 and TRBJ2-7; D unresolved. Germline CDR1 SGHTA, CDR2 FQGNSA. The CDR3 is made up of 13 amino acids. Trimming took 6 bases from V and 3 from J, leaving 12 bases between them. In nucleotides, the CDR3 is TGTGCCAGCAGTTCAGGCCCCCTCTACGAGCAGTACTTC. It yields the protein CASSSGPLYEQYF. Looking up the rest from reference TRBV7-2 and TRBJ2-7 gives the full variable domain: GAGVSQSPSNKVTEKGKDVELRCDPISGHTALYWYRQSLGQGLEFLIYFQGNSAPDKSGLPSDRFSAERTGGSVSTLTIQRTQQEDSAVYLCASSSGPLYEQYFGPGTRLTVT.

The V call is TRBV9, the J call TRBJ2-3, with 8 bases that match TRBD2. The CDR3 is 16 residues long. Per the germline V gene, CDR1 is SGDLS and CDR2 is YYNGEE. V was pared by 0 bases and J by 4 bases, with 7 bases of the junction left unmatched. Here the CDR3 DNA reads TGTGCCAGCAGCGTAGAAGGGACTAGAGATTCAGATACGCAGTATTTT. Translation gives CASSVEGTRDSDTQYF.

CDR3 in DNA: TGCGCCAGCAGCTACGGGACGGATGAAGAGACCCAGTACTTC. Translating it yields CASSYGTDEETQYF. J is TRBJ2-5 and V is TRBV5-1; D may match TRBD1 or TRBD2 (5 bases each). This CDR3 has 14 residues. Per the germline V gene, CDR1 is SGHRS and CDR2 is YFSETQ. V lost 3 bases, J lost 3 bases, and 12 bases lay in between. The full variable domain, in which reference TRBV5-1 and TRBJ2-5 provide the parts outside the CDR3, is KAGVTQTPRYLIKTRGQQVTLSCSPISGHRSVSWYQQTPGQGLQFLFEYFSETQRNKGNFPGRFSGRQFSNSRSEMNVSTLELGDSALYLCASSYGTDEETQYFGPGTRLLVL.

This clonotype was seen a handful of times. The chain has TRBV11-1 and TRBJ2-7; tentative D call: TRBD2 (5 bases). V gave up 3 bases and J gave up 1 base, with 10 bases separating them. The CDR3 contains 14 residues. The germline CDR1 and CDR2 sequences are SGHAT and FQDESV (reference sequence). CDR3 residues: CASSLRVQSYEQYF. CDR3 coding DNA: TGTGCCAGCAGCTTGAGGGTTCAATCCTACGAGCAGTACTTC.

The chain employs TRBV20-1 and TRBJ2-7; D might be TRBD2 (5 bases). The CDR3 is made up of 14 amino acids. V dropped 1 base and J dropped 1 base, with 11 bases sitting between them. CDR1 is DFQATT, CDR2 SNEGSKA, per germline (reference sequence). The CDR3 DNA reads as TGCAGTGCTAGAGTTGGGGAGAGGTCCTACGAGCAGTACTTC. This codes for CSARVGERSYEQYF.

Notes on this clonotype: An end of the junction does not agree with germline; a read error may underlie this. CDR3 bases: TGTGCCAGCAGCTTAGTCTTCAGGGGCGCAGGAGATACGCGGTATTTT. Its protein product is CASSLVFRGAGDTRYF. The J gene is TRBJ2-3, the V gene TRBV7-2; the D gene is possibly TRBD1 (6 bases). Per germline, CDR1 SGHTA and CDR2 FQGNSA. The CDR3 spans 16 residues.